This T cell receptor (beta chain) was profiled in a study of blood T cell repertoires in COVID-19. The CDR3 runs 14 residues. V shed 6 bases, J shed 6 bases, and the junction held 10 bases outside the gene matches. The germline gives CDR1 LNHNV, CDR2 YYDKDF (reference sequence). Cohort 3 recovery required two negative PCRs, clearance, or symptom resolution. The method was immunoSEQ multiplex PCR; TCRdb's version includes in-frame clones alone and lacks a portion of them. The data show 250,000 to 350,000 clones, approximately 81% seen once. What was sequenced was PBMCs or T cells enriched from blood (not recorded which). The receptor's source is a woman aged 45-60 years who had recovered from COVID-19. The chain employs TRBV15 and TRBJ2-7; TRBD1 matches 8 bases. The CDR3 here is CATRQGQGYGEQYF. The CDR3 DNA reads TGTGCCACCAGACAAGGACAGGGTTATGGCGAGCAGTACTTC.